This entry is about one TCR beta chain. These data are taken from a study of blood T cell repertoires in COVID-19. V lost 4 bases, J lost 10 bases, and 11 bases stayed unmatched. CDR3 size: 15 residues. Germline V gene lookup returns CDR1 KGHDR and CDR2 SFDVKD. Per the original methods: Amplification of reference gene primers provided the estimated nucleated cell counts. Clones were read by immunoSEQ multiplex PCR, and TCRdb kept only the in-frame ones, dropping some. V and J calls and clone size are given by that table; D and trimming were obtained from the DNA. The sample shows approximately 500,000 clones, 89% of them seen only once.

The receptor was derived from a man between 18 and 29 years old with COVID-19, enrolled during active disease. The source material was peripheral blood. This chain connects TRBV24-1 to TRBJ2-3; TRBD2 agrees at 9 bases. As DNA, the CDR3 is TGTGCCACCAGTGACCCGGAAATTAGCGGGGGATCGCAGTATTTT. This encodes CATSDPEISGGSQYF.